Reported below is one T cell receptor (beta chain). Its antigen is unknown. Primers: 60 Vbeta forward and 13 Jbeta reverse. Assay: immunoSEQ multiplex PCR; the TCRdb copy retains only in-frame clones and omits some. This table holds about 100,000 clones, 75% to 85% found once. The V end lost 11 bases, the J end lost 2 bases, and 10 bases lay between the germline ends. The germline gives CDR1 MNHNY, CDR2 SVGAGI (reference sequence). CDR3 length equals 11 residues. This specimen comes from a study of cytomegalovirus exposure and HLA in healthy donors. Study-level findings and limits: Reported performance of the classifier showed diagnosis of cytomegalovirus status with high specificity and sensitivity. It was reported that TCR beta sequences correctly inferred the HLA-A and HLA-B alleles for most subjects. It emerged from a later analysis that several of the most significant clusters appeared to be linked to common viral pathogens.

This receptor was obtained from a woman between 35 and 50 years old in good health and CMV-seronegative. The chain has TRBV6-6 and TRBJ2-7; the D gene is possibly TRBD2 (7 bases). The sequenced sample consisted of PBMCs. This CDR3 reads CAGGGPYEQYF. In DNA, the CDR3 is TGTGCCGGGGGGGGGCCCTACGAGCAGTACTTC.